The 25 T cell receptor beta chains below come from one sample, sequenced in a study of T-cell memory formation after mild COVID-19. TCRdb re-derived calls from the 5' RACE reads in MiXCR, one entry per CDR3 protein. The sample contains hundreds of thousands of distinct CDR3 sequences, roughly 21% of which appear only once. Sequencing was carried out using PBMCs or a T cell subset sorted from them (not recorded which). These receptors all stem from an adult woman who had mild COVID-19 (a few samples of this study predate the infection). Cell type and time point are not known.

The V call is TRBV29-1, the J call TRBJ1-2, with D possibly matching TRBD1 (5 bases). Germline lookup yields CDR1 SQVTM and CDR2 ANQGSEA. V dropped 4 bases and J dropped 1 base, with 13 bases sitting between them. This CDR3 is built from 14 residues. As DNA, the CDR3 is TGCAGCGTTGCCCTAGACAGAAATAACTATGGCTACACCTTC. Encoded protein: CSVALDRNNYGYTF.

This clonotype showed up just a few times. The CDR3 reads CASSAGVREGYEQYF. The DNA of the CDR3 is TGTGCCAGCAGCGCGGGAGTGCGGGAGGGCTACGAGCAGTACTTC. The chain carries TRBV5-6 and TRBJ2-7; TRBD2 agrees at 9 bases. The CDR3 runs 15 residues. V dropped 4 bases and J dropped 3; count of bases not matched to a gene: 8. Germline CDR1 is SGHDT and CDR2 is YYEEEE.

This chain links TRBV7-6 with TRBJ2-1, with TRBD1 as a possible D gene (6 bases). V gave up 5 bases and J gave up 1 base, with 12 bases separating them. The CDR3 spans 15 residues. Germline-derived CDR1 and CDR2 are SGHVS and FNYEAQ. The CDR3 reads CASSIKDSSYNEQFF. The CDR3 nucleotides read TGTGCCAGCAGCATCAAGGACAGTTCCTACAATGAGCAGTTCTTC.

This chain joins TRBV20-1 and TRBJ2-1, with D tentatively TRBD2 (5 bases). Trimming removed 2 bases from V and 0 bases from J, with 14 bases in between. Germline V CDR1 and CDR2: DFQATT, SNEGSKA (reference sequence). The CDR3 is 16 amino acids. The DNA for the CDR3 is TGCAGTGCTAGATCGCCTAGTGGGAGCTCCTACAATGAGCAGTTCTTC. Encoded protein: CSARSPSGSSYNEQFF.

The V call is TRBV10-3, the J call TRBJ2-7, with TRBD2 matching over 10 bases. V dropped 8 bases and J dropped 4; count of bases not matched to a gene: 8. This CDR3 region has 14 residues. Per the germline V gene, CDR1 is ENHRY and CDR2 is SYGVKD. The CDR3 DNA reads TGTGCCATCCGAGAAGCGGGAGGGTCGTACGAGCAGTACTTC. Translation: CAIREAGGSYEQYF.

This clonotype has only a few counts. The chain employs TRBV4-3 and TRBJ2-3, with D possibly being TRBD1 (6 bases). CDR1 and CDR2 from the germline V gene are LGHNA and YSLEER. Trimming stripped 0 bases from V and 1 base from J, with 8 bases between. The CDR3 is 15 amino acids. CDR3 loop: CASSQDSGGTDTQYF. Written as DNA, the CDR3 is TGCGCCAGCAGCCAAGACTCAGGGGGCACAGATACGCAGTATTTT.

This chain connects TRBV12-3 or TRBV12-4 to TRBJ2-1, with 9 positions matching TRBD1. The V and J ends lost 4 bases and 5 bases, in that order; junction bases with no gene match: 6. The CDR3 covers 15 residues. The CDR3 sequence: CASSYPGQGDNEQFF. CDR3 coding DNA: TGTGCCAGCAGTTATCCGGGACAGGGCGACAATGAGCAGTTCTTC.

This clonotype has more than one count but fewer than ten. The chain combines TRBV6-5 with TRBJ2-1; 9 bases fit TRBD2. The CDR3 extends over 16 amino acids. Germline CDR1 reads MNHEY; CDR2 reads SVGAGI. The V gene end was trimmed by 6 bases and the J gene end by 4 bases; junction bases not matched to a gene: 10. The CDR3 DNA reads as TGTGCCAGCAGCCTTGGTCGGCGGGAGGGGTACAATGAGCAGTTCTTC. As protein: CASSLGRREGYNEQFF.

The chain couples TRBV7-6 to TRBJ1-1; D not certain. Germline CDR1 is SGHVS and CDR2 is FNYEAQ. There are 15 residues in the CDR3. Trimming removed 5 bases at V and 1 base at J, with 14 bases between. The CDR3 here is CASSPLWQENTEAFF. In DNA, the CDR3 is TGTGCCAGCAGCCCCCTGTGGCAGGAGAACACTGAAGCTTTCTTT.

The DNA for the CDR3 is TGTGCCAGCACCTGGCGGACAGGTTCTAGGCAAGAGACCCAGTACTTC. Amino acids: CASTWRTGSRQETQYF. This rearrangement joins TRBV5-4 to TRBJ2-5; the match to TRBD1 covers 7 bases. The CDR3 totals 16 residues. V shed 6 bases, J shed 2 bases, and the junction held 13 bases outside the gene matches. Germline V gene sequence: CDR1 SGHNT, CDR2 YYREEE (reference sequence). Based on the CDR3 plus reference TRBV5-4 and TRBJ2-5, the full variable domain is ETGVTQSPTHLIKTRGQQVTLRCSSQSGHNTVSWYQQALGQGPQFIFQYYREEENGRGNFPPRFSGLQFPNYSSELNVNALELDDSALYLCASTWRTGSRQETQYFGPGTRLLVL.

V gene TRBV12-3 or TRBV12-4 combines with J gene TRBJ1-4, with 7 bases fitting TRBD1. V was pared by 5 bases and J by 8 bases, with 14 bases of the junction left unmatched. The CDR3 runs to 16 residues. CDR3 protein: CASSVLDREGREKLFF. The CDR3 DNA sequence: TGTGCCAGCAGTGTCCTTGACAGGGAGGGTAGAGAAAAACTGTTTTTT.

This clonotype was counted many times. V usage is TRBV5-1 and J usage is TRBJ1-1; D perhaps matches TRBD1 (5 bases). The CDR3 is 13 amino acids. Per the germline V gene, CDR1 is SGHRS and CDR2 is YFSETQ. Trimming shortened V by 4 bases and J by 5 bases, and 12 bases separated the two germline ends. CDR3 amino acids: CASSPDWGTEAFF. Here the CDR3 DNA reads TGCGCCAGCAGCCCCGATTGGGGGACTGAAGCTTTCTTT.

V is TRBV3-1 and J is TRBJ1-2; D gene uncertain. V was shortened by 3 bases and J by 2 bases, with 7 bases between the two germline ends. The germline CDR1 and CDR2 sequences are LGHDT and YNNKEL (reference sequence). The CDR3 loop spans 13 amino acids. CDR3 region: CASSHHGNYGYTF. The CDR3 DNA follows: TGTGCCAGCAGCCACCACGGGAACTATGGCTACACCTTC. Full variable domain (missing parts from reference TRBV3-1 and TRBJ1-2): DTAVSQTPKYLVTQMGNDKSIKCEQNLGHDTMYWYKQDSKKFLKIMFSYNNKELIINETVPNRFSPKSPDKAHLNLHINSLELGDSAVYFCASSHHGNYGYTFGSGTRLTVV.

There are many counts of this clonotype. One end of the junction varies from germline; a read error may be responsible. The V and J genes are TRBV12-3 or TRBV12-4 and TRBJ2-3; TRBD1 or TRBD2 may be the D gene (5 bases each). This CDR3 contains 14 residues. CDR3 bases: TGCGCCAGCAGCTTGGGACCGAGCACAGATACGCAGTATTTT. Translating it yields CASSLGPSTDTQYF.

Note on this clonotype: At one end, the junction sequence differs from germline, possibly due to a read error. This sequence joins TRBV11-1 and TRBJ1-1; 9 bases line up with TRBD1. Germline V gene sequence: CDR1 SGHAT, CDR2 FQDESV (reference sequence). This CDR3 has 15 residues. Here the CDR3 reads CASGFGDRAGTEAFF. CDR3 sequence (DNA): TGTGCCAGCGGCTTTGGGGACAGGGCTGGCACTGAAGCTTTCTTT. Supplemented by reference TRBV11-1 and TRBJ1-1, the full variable domain reads EAEVAQSPRYKITEKSQAVAFWCDPISGHATLYWYRQILGQGPELLVQFQDESVVDDSQLPKDRFSAERLKGVDSTLKIQPAELGDSAMYLCASGFGDRAGTEAFFGQGTRLTVV.

V is TRBV20-1 and J is TRBJ2-1; perhaps TRBD1 as D (5 bases). The CDR3 runs to 14 residues. Between the trimmed V and J ends, which lost 6 bases and 6 bases, there was a span of 18 bases. Germline loops: CDR1 DFQATT, CDR2 SNEGSKA (reference sequence). CDR3 nucleotide sequence: TGCAGTGCCTCCTCGACCCGACAGATCAATGAGCAGTTCTTC. Translation gives CSASSTRQINEQFF.

The CDR3 nucleotides read TGTGCCAGCAGCCCACTTACAGGGGCACATGAGCAGTTCTTC. Translating it yields CASSPLTGAHEQFF. V gene TRBV12-3 or TRBV12-4 combines with J gene TRBJ2-1; 7 bases agree with TRBD1. The V gene end was trimmed by 6 bases and the J gene end by 8 bases; junction bases not matched to a gene: 10. The CDR3 extends over 14 amino acids.

The sample holds a few counts of this clonotype. The chain is built from TRBV20-1 and TRBJ2-1; 11 bases line up with TRBD2. Germline CDR1 is DFQATT and CDR2 is SNEGSKA (reference sequence). Unmatched junction bases numbered 9, after V lost 0 bases and J lost 2 bases. There are 18 residues in the CDR3. CDR3 sequence (DNA): TGCAGTGCTAGAGACGTACTAGCGGGGGCATTAGCCTACAATGAGCAGTTCTTC. Amino acid sequence: CSARDVLAGALAYNEQFF.

This clonotype was observed a few times. The CDR3 region is CSIPRARENIQYF. Here the CDR3 DNA reads TGCAGTATTCCCAGGGCGAGGGAAAACATTCAGTACTTC. The chain is built from TRBV20-1 and TRBJ2-4; D assignment may be TRBD1 or TRBD2 (5 bases each). This CDR3 is 13 amino acids long. The V end lost 8 bases, the J end lost 5 bases, and 16 bases lay between the germline ends. Germline lookup yields CDR1 DFQATT and CDR2 SNEGSKA (reference sequence).

This clonotype has just a few counts. This chain links TRBV6-6 with TRBJ2-5; D remains ambiguous. Germline CDR1 MNHNY, CDR2 SVGAGI (reference sequence). Between the trimmed V and J ends, which lost 5 bases and 7 bases, there was a span of 14 bases. This CDR3 spans 13 amino acids. As DNA, the CDR3 is TGTGCCAGCAGTGTAGTAGGGAAAGGGACCCAGTACTTC. The encoded protein is CASSVVGKGTQYF.

The sample holds a few counts of this clonotype. The chain has TRBV28 and TRBJ2-7; 11 bases align to TRBD2. The CDR3 has 15 residues. The germline V gene encodes CDR1 MDHEN and CDR2 SYDVKM. Unmatched junction bases numbered 9, after V lost 6 bases and J lost 5 bases. CDR3 bases: TGTGCCAGCAGCCAAGGACTAGCGGGCGCCAACGAGCAGTACTTC. This sequence encodes CASSQGLAGANEQYF.

The V call is TRBV10-3, the J call TRBJ1-3, with D perhaps TRBD1 (5 bases). The CDR3 is 15 residues long. The V and J ends lost 4 bases and 0 bases respectively, with 10 bases between them. Germline V lookup: CDR1 ENHRY, CDR2 SYGVKD. CDR3 coding DNA: TGTGCCATCAGTGGGGACGCTTACTCTGGAAACACCATATATTTT. This sequence encodes CAISGDAYSGNTIYF.

In its sample, this clonotype was seen a few times. The V gene is TRBV9, the J gene TRBJ2-1; the match to TRBD2 covers 7 bases. Germline loops: CDR1 SGDLS, CDR2 YYNGEE. With 1 base clipped from V and 2 bases from J, the junction kept 3 bases outside the gene matches. CDR3 length: 15 residues. The CDR3 sequence: CASSVSGTTYNEQFF. The CDR3 DNA reads as TGTGCCAGCAGCGTATCGGGGACTACCTACAATGAGCAGTTCTTC.

This clonotype was seen ten or more times. The chain has TRBV29-1 and TRBJ2-1; D perhaps matches TRBD2 (5 bases). This CDR3 has 16 amino acids. CDR1 and CDR2 (germline): SQVTM, ANQGSEA. CDR3 region: CSAQGLGRRSGNEQFF. DNA of the CDR3: TGCAGTGCCCAAGGGCTAGGCAGACGTTCGGGGAATGAGCAGTTCTTC.

This chain joins TRBV12-3 or TRBV12-4 and TRBJ2-2; D unresolved. Trimming pared 3 bases from V and 4 bases from J, leaving 12 bases between. The CDR3 is 15 amino acids. CDR3 residues: CASSFLGFATGELFF. The DNA of the CDR3 is TGTGCCAGCAGTTTTCTCGGGTTCGCCACCGGGGAGCTGTTTTTT.